The entry that follows covers one TCR beta chain sequence. Its antigen is undetermined. Primed by a sample-barcoded 5' primer and a J-beta primer mix, a second PCR proceeded for 7 to 11 cycles. TCRdb re-called the 5' RACE reads through MiXCR, storing one row per CDR3 protein. The sample includes fewer than 950,000 distinct CDR3 sequences, about 55% of them seen just once. The sample is drawn from a study of blood T cells in healthy people across ages. Study-level findings and limits: More naive CD4+ cells and higher diversity marked long-lived donors relative to aged donors. Strong correlation was found linking TCR beta diversity to naive T cell percentage.

CDR3 size: 14 residues. Trimming removed 2 bases at V and 3 bases at J, with 10 bases between. The germline CDR1 and CDR2 sequences are MDHEN and SYDVKM. This rearrangement joins TRBV28 to TRBJ2-5; D gene ambiguous. This sequence was found in a man older than 75 in good health. Sequencing input: blood. The CDR3 region has the DNA TGTGCCAGCAGTTTAATAGGAACAGAAGAGACCCAGTACTTC. Translated, it gives CASSLIGTEETQYF.